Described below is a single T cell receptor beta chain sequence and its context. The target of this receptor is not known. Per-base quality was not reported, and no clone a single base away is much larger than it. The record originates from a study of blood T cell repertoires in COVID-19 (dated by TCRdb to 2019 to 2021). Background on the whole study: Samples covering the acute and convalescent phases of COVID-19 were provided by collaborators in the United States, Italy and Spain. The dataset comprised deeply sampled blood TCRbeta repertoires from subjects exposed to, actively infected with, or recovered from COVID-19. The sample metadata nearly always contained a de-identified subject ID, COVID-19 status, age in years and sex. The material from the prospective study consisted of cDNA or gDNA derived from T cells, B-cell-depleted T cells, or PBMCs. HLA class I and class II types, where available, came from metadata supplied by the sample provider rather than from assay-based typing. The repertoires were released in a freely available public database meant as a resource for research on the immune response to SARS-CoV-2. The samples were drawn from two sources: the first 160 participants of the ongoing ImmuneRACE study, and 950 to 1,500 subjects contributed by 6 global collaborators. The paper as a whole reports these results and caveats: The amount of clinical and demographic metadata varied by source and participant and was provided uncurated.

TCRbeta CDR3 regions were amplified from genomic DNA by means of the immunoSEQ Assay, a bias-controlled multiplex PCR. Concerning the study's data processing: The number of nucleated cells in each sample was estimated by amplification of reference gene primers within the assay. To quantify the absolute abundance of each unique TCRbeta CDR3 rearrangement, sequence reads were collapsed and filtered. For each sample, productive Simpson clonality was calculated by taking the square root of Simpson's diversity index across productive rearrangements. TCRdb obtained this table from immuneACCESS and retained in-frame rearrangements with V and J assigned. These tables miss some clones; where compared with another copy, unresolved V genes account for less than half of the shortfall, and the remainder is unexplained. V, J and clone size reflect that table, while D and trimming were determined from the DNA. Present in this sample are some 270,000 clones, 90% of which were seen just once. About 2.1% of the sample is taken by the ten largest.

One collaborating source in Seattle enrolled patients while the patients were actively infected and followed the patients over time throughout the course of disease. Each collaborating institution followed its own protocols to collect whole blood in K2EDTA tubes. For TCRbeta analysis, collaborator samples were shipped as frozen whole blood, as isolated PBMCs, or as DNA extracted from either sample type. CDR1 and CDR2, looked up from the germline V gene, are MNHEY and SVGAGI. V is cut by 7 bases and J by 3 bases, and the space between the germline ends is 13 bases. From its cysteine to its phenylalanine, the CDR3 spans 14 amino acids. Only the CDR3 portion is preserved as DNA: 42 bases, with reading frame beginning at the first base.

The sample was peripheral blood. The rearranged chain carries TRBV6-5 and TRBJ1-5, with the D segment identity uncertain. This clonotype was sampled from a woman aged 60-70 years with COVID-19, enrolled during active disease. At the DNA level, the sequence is TGTGCCAGCACCCCCCGGGATAACAATCAGCCCCAGCATTTT. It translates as CASTPRDNNQPQHF.